This T cell receptor (beta chain) was found in a study of blood T cells in healthy people across ages. Next came a second PCR, run for about 6 to 11 cycles, which used a sample-barcoded 5' primer along with a J-beta primer mix. TCRdb recomputed calls from the 5' RACE reads with MiXCR, one row per CDR3 protein. In the table there are hundreds of thousands of distinct CDR3 sequences, 55% to 70% of which are singletons. Looked up from germline, CDR1 is DFQATT and CDR2 is SNEGSKA (reference sequence). This CDR3 has 15 amino acids. V was trimmed by 5 bases and J by 4 bases, leaving 18 bases between them. Study-wide findings and caveats: Fewer expanded clones and more diversity marked long-lived versus aged donors.

On this clonotype itself: The antigen remains undetermined.

Samples had at least 7 million PBMCs isolated from them. V is TRBV20-1 and J is TRBJ2-1; D might be TRBD2 (5 bases). The receptor was derived from a man aged 25-45 years in good health. The source material was blood. In DNA, the CDR3 is TGCAGTGCTCTATGGATTAGCGTCCCGTACAATGAGCAGTTCTTC. This translates into CSALWISVPYNEQFF.